This TCR beta chain was profiled in a study of tumor-infiltrating lymphocytes in localized non-small cell lung cancer. Germline CDR1 SGHTA, CDR2 FQGNSA. CDR3 length: 14 residues. Trimming removed 3 bases at V and 6 bases at J, with 12 bases between. Only in-frame clones appear in the TCRdb table, and some are missing; sequencing was by immunoSEQ multiplex PCR. Among fewer than 15,000 clones listed, 55% to 70% were seen once. The sequencing input was lung tumor tissue. This chain links TRBV7-2 with TRBJ2-1; the D call may be TRBD1 or TRBD2 (6 bases each). The source is a human donor with non-small cell lung cancer. The CDR3 DNA reads as TGTGCCAGCAGCTTGGGGGGCCGCGGCAATGAGCAGTTCTTC. It is translated as CASSLGGRGNEQFF.